This entry lists 12 T cell receptor beta chains sequenced from one sample in a study of blood T cell repertoires in COVID-19. The repertoire was sequenced with immunoSEQ multiplex PCR; TCRdb's copy has only in-frame clones and lacks some. The sample records some 260,000 clones, 87% being singletons. Material for sequencing was peripheral blood. The receptors shown here come from a man younger than 35 with active or convalescent COVID-19.

V and J are TRBV12-3 or TRBV12-4 and TRBJ2-1; D is unresolved. V dropped 5 bases and J dropped 2 bases, with 7 bases sitting between them. This CDR3 comprises 13 residues. CDR3 sequence: CASSEKTYNEQFF. The CDR3 region has the DNA TGTGCCAGCAGTGAGAAAACCTACAATGAGCAGTTCTTC.

V usage is TRBV7-9 and J usage is TRBJ1-1; TRBD1 might be the D (6 bases). In germline, CDR1 is SEHNR, CDR2 FQNEAQ (reference sequence). The CDR3 totals 14 residues. V gave up 1 base and J gave up 4 bases, with 10 bases separating them. In DNA form, the CDR3 reads TGTGCCAGCAGCTTAGGAGGGGGATCCACTGAAGCTTTCTTT. As protein: CASSLGGGSTEAFF.

The CDR3 DNA sequence: TGTGCCAGGTTGTCCCCGCGGGGGAACACTGAAGCTTTCTTT. The encoded protein is CARLSPRGNTEAFF. V is TRBV18 and J is TRBJ1-1; D call uncertain. This CDR3 spans 14 amino acids. Germline CDR1 and CDR2: KGHSH and LQKENI. The germline V and J ends were trimmed by 9 bases and 1 base, with 15 bases remaining between them.

V is TRBV5-6 and J is TRBJ1-2; D gene ambiguous. The germline V gene encodes CDR1 SGHDT and CDR2 YYEEEE. V shed 4 bases and J shed 5 bases, with 12 bases lying between them. This CDR3 is built from 13 residues. DNA of the CDR3: TGTGCCAGCAGCCCGGAGGGCGATTATGGCTACACCTTC. It codes for CASSPEGDYGYTF.

This clone was seen more than once but under ten times. The chain is built from TRBV4-3 and TRBJ2-1, with 7 bases matching TRBD2. With 0 bases clipped from V and 12 bases from J, the junction kept 11 bases outside the gene matches. Germline V gene sequence: CDR1 LGHNA, CDR2 YSLEER. The length of the CDR3 is 15 residues. The CDR3 spells CASSQDLGLVGLQFF. DNA for the CDR3: TGCGCCAGCAGCCAAGATCTAGGACTAGTGGGACTGCAGTTCTTC.

The chain combines TRBV5-1 with TRBJ2-2, with a weak D call TRBD2 (6 bases). Germline CDR1 reads SGHRS; CDR2 reads YFSETQ. The length of the CDR3 is 15 residues. Deletions cut 4 bases from V and 4 bases from J, with 14 bases between. In nucleotides, the CDR3 is TGCGCCAGCAGCCCCTCGGGAGTTACCACCGGGGAGCTGTTTTTT. This codes for CASSPSGVTTGELFF.

This clone was observed a single time. Other DNA sequences in the sample encode the same CDR3. The rearrangement uses TRBV5-6 and TRBJ2-5; the D is unclear. V shed 0 bases and J shed 3 bases, with 6 bases lying between them. Per germline, CDR1 SGHDT and CDR2 YYEEEE. CDR3 size: 13 residues. The CDR3 spells CASSLELKETQYF. The CDR3 nucleotides read TGTGCCAGCAGCTTGGAACTAAAAGAGACCCAGTACTTC.

The CDR3 sequence: CASSPVRASWETQYF. DNA of the CDR3: TGTGCCAGCAGCCCTGTGAGGGCTTCCTGGGAGACCCAGTACTTC. The chain joins TRBV5-6 to TRBJ2-5; tentative D call: TRBD2 (5 bases). There are 15 residues in the CDR3. The ends were cut back, 4 bases at V and 5 bases at J, with 18 bases in the middle. Germline CDR1 SGHDT, CDR2 YYEEEE.

The CDR3 region is CASSPAETGYEQYF. For the CDR3, the DNA is TGTGCCAGCAGTCCCGCCGAGACGGGATACGAGCAGTACTTC. The genes are TRBV27 and TRBJ2-7; weak D call: TRBD2 (5 bases). This CDR3 region has 14 residues. Between the trimmed V and J ends, which lost 5 bases and 4 bases, there was a span of 15 bases. Germline-derived CDR1 and CDR2 are MNHEY and SMNVEV (reference sequence).

This clone appeared a single time. This chain joins TRBV5-1 and TRBJ2-1, with D maybe TRBD1 (6 bases). The germline V gene encodes CDR1 SGHRS and CDR2 YFSETQ. CDR3 length: 13 residues. The V gene lost 4 bases and the J gene lost 5 bases, with 10 bases spanning the gap. The CDR3 DNA reads TGCGCCAGCAGCAACGGACAGCACAATGAGCAGTTCTTC. It specifies CASSNGQHNEQFF.

J is TRBJ1-5 and V is TRBV19; D is possibly TRBD1 (6 bases). Trimming removed 5 bases at V and 0 bases at J, with 11 bases between. Germline CDR1 reads LNHDA; CDR2 reads SQIVND (reference sequence). The CDR3 is made up of 15 amino acids. The CDR3 region has the DNA TGTGCCAGTAGTGGGGGACAAGATAGCAATCAGCCCCAGCATTTT. This codes for CASSGGQDSNQPQHF.

This chain connects TRBV9 to TRBJ2-1; 12 bases align to TRBD2. Looked up from germline, CDR1 is SGDLS and CDR2 is YYNGEE. CDR3 length equals 18 residues. The V and J ends lost 4 bases and 2 bases, in that order; junction bases with no gene match: 10. The CDR3 sequence: CASSPLAGGKRTYNEQFF. In nucleotides, the CDR3 is TGTGCCAGCAGCCCACTAGCGGGAGGCAAGAGGACCTACAATGAGCAGTTCTTC.